The rows below give T cell receptor beta chains drawn from one sample of a study of T cell clusters in autoimmune cytopenias. TCRdb re-analyzed the multiplex PCR reads; it lists each CDR3 protein once, without DNA. In all, the sample yields 11,000 or so distinct CDR3 sequences. The sample was also linked to a second study, of T cell repertoires in aging, cancer and after chemotherapy.

Specimen: peripheral blood. Every receptor here comes from a human donor in good health. Both conserved end residues are part of each CDR3. Expanded clones get a size class; other rows say once, few or many, or leave the size out.

clone_size: .
v_call: TRBV10-2
j_call: TRBJ2-2
cdr3_aa: CASSGTSGGAGELFF

clone_size: .
v_call: TRBV19
j_call: TRBJ1-4
cdr3_aa: CASSIGPGIGEKLFF

clone_size: .
v_call: TRBV5-5
j_call: TRBJ1-4
cdr3_aa: CASNTDRLNEKLFF

clone_size: large
v_call: TRBV29-1
j_call: TRBJ2-2
cdr3_aa: CSVSAQGSGELFF

clone_size: .
v_call: TRBV11-1
j_call: TRBJ2-2
cdr3_aa: CASSPREGAGTGELFF

clone_size: .
v_call: TRBV18
j_call: TRBJ2-2
cdr3_aa: CASSPRDTGELFF

clone_size: .
v_call: TRBV6-6
j_call: TRBJ2-2
cdr3_aa: CASSYYIGAAGELFF

clone_size: .
v_call: TRBV7-6
j_call: TRBJ2-1
cdr3_aa: CASSTRLGGGEQFF

clone_size: .
v_call: TRBV5-4
j_call: TRBJ2-5
cdr3_aa: CASSLVGQTQYF

clone_size: .
v_call: TRBV6-6
j_call: TRBJ1-1
cdr3_aa: CASSYRVADTEAFF

clone_size: .
v_call: TRBV30
j_call: TRBJ1-2
cdr3_aa: CAWSTNRGNYGYTF

clone_size: .
v_call: TRBV5-1
j_call: TRBJ2-1
cdr3_aa: CASSLEPGGNEQFF

clone_size: .
v_call: TRBV6-2/TRBV6-3
j_call: TRBJ2-7
cdr3_aa: CASSYSRGEQYF

clone_size: .
v_call: TRBV7-6
j_call: TRBJ2-5
cdr3_aa: CASSSSGGVAGTQYF

clone_size: .
v_call: TRBV5-1
j_call: TRBJ2-6
cdr3_aa: CASSLGRGNTGANVLTF

clone_size: .
v_call: TRBV7-2
j_call: TRBJ2-2
cdr3_aa: CASSLQGGGATGELFF

clone_size: .
v_call: TRBV11-1
j_call: TRBJ1-4
cdr3_aa: CASSIGGQRNEKLFF

clone_size: medium-sized
v_call: TRBV5-6
j_call: TRBJ1-6
cdr3_aa: CASSRNLLTSNSPLHF

clone_size: .
v_call: TRBV27
j_call: TRBJ1-5
cdr3_aa: CASSPQGGRLSNQPQHF

clone_size: .
v_call: TRBV15
j_call: TRBJ2-1
cdr3_aa: CATSDGGTGLQNEQFF

clone_size: .
v_call: TRBV27
j_call: TRBJ2-4
cdr3_aa: CASSSVGLGKNIQYF

clone_size: .
v_call: TRBV6-5
j_call: TRBJ1-5
cdr3_aa: CASTNSDSNQPQHF

clone_size: medium-sized
v_call: TRBV5-5
j_call: TRBJ2-1
cdr3_aa: CASSLVGVSYNEQFF

clone_size: .
v_call: TRBV12-3/TRBV12-4
j_call: TRBJ2-5
cdr3_aa: CASSLDGQWMTQYF

clone_size: .
v_call: TRBV6-1
j_call: TRBJ2-2
cdr3_aa: CASSGAGASTGELFF

clone_size: medium-sized
v_call: TRBV11-3
j_call: TRBJ2-1
cdr3_aa: CASSLNRDNEQFF

clone_size: .
v_call: TRBV7-6
j_call: TRBJ2-5
cdr3_aa: CASSLATQETQYF

clone_size: .
v_call: TRBV30
j_call: TRBJ1-2
cdr3_aa: CAWSPDSLDGYTF

clone_size: .
v_call: TRBV6-5
j_call: TRBJ2-5
cdr3_aa: CASSYDRGTQETQYF

clone_size: medium-sized
v_call: TRBV12-3/TRBV12-4
j_call: TRBJ2-1
cdr3_aa: CASSLGVDEQFF

clone_size: .
v_call: TRBV7-7
j_call: TRBJ2-3
cdr3_aa: CASSSSTGDTQYF

clone_size: .
v_call: TRBV5-1
j_call: TRBJ2-6
cdr3_aa: CASSLDGVLYSGANVLTF

clone_size: .
v_call: TRBV5-5
j_call: TRBJ2-1
cdr3_aa: CASSLGGADEQFF

clone_size: .
v_call: TRBV19
j_call: TRBJ2-3
cdr3_aa: CASSIKGPRVGDTQYF

clone_size: .
v_call: TRBV12-3/TRBV12-4
j_call: TRBJ2-3
cdr3_aa: CANSNRDVSDTQYF

clone_size: medium-sized
v_call: TRBV12-3/TRBV12-4
j_call: TRBJ2-6
cdr3_aa: CASSLYISLSGANVLTF

clone_size: .
v_call: TRBV15
j_call: TRBJ2-7
cdr3_aa: CATSPGGYEQYF

clone_size: .
v_call: TRBV10-3
j_call: TRBJ2-1
cdr3_aa: CATKVPRGHEQFF

clone_size: .
v_call: TRBV6-2/TRBV6-3
j_call: TRBJ2-7
cdr3_aa: CASSYSGGSRSSEQYF

clone_size: medium-sized
v_call: TRBV19
j_call: TRBJ2-2
cdr3_aa: CASNLNTGELFF

clone_size: .
v_call: TRBV11-3
j_call: TRBJ2-1
cdr3_aa: CASSLSGTGRGNEQFF

clone_size: .
v_call: TRBV6-5
j_call: TRBJ2-2
cdr3_aa: CASSYFGGTTGELFF

clone_size: .
v_call: TRBV30
j_call: TRBJ1-2
cdr3_aa: CAWDRYYCYTF

clone_size: .
v_call: TRBV12-3/TRBV12-4
j_call: TRBJ1-5
cdr3_aa: CASTVERVSNQPQHF

clone_size: .
v_call: TRBV7-6
j_call: TRBJ2-7
cdr3_aa: CASSDRTDSYEQYF

clone_size: .
v_call: TRBV10-3
j_call: TRBJ2-5
cdr3_aa: CAISGTSDPCQYF

clone_size: .
v_call: TRBV10-3
j_call: TRBJ2-5
cdr3_aa: CAIRDGGKQETQYF

clone_size: .
v_call: TRBV15
j_call: TRBJ1-1
cdr3_aa: CATSRARGQGKNTEAFF

clone_size: .
v_call: TRBV13
j_call: TRBJ2-3
cdr3_aa: CASSFRDRAHEGGTDTQYF

clone_size: medium-sized
v_call: TRBV10-3
j_call: TRBJ2-1
cdr3_aa: CAISGGEKANEQFF

clone_size: .
v_call: TRBV19
j_call: TRBJ1-2
cdr3_aa: CASRFGTVDYGYTF

clone_size: .
v_call: TRBV6-5
j_call: TRBJ2-7
cdr3_aa: CASSYRQGKYF

clone_size: .
v_call: TRBV27
j_call: TRBJ2-7
cdr3_aa: CASSSWEGSYF

clone_size: .
v_call: TRBV30
j_call: TRBJ2-2
cdr3_aa: CAWSPQITGELFF

clone_size: medium-sized
v_call: TRBV12-3/TRBV12-4
j_call: TRBJ2-2
cdr3_aa: CASSLVSGGIGELFF